These T cell receptor beta chains were read from a single sample in a study of cytomegalovirus exposure and HLA in healthy donors. The data were produced by immunoSEQ multiplex PCR, yet TCRdb's version contains in-frame clones alone and is incomplete. The sample holds about 160,000 clones, 82% seen once. Sequencing was done on a sample of PBMCs. The receptors here all came from a girl aged 5-17 years in good health and CMV-seropositive. The CDR3 runs from the conserved cysteine through the conserved F or W. A D gene is named only where the DNA matches it firmly. The size entry is marked missing in some rows and otherwise reads once, few, many or a size class.

V,D,J,size,DNA,CDR3
TRBV5-1,NA,TRBJ2-1,NA,TGCGCCAGCAGCTCATCGGCGGGTTCCTACAATGAGCAGTTCTTC,CASSSSAGSYNEQFF
TRBV25-1,NA,TRBJ1-1,NA,TGTGCCAGCAGTGGATCGCCGGGGGTGAACACTGAAGCTTTCTTT,CASSGSPGVNTEAFF
TRBV28,NA,TRBJ1-2,NA,TGTGCCAGCAGTTTGCCTGGAGGACCGTATGGCTACACCTTC,CASSLPGGPYGYTF
TRBV5-1,TRBD1,TRBJ2-7,NA,TGCGCCAGCAGCTCCAGGACAGGCTCCATGATCTACGAGCAGTACTTC,CASSSRTGSMIYEQYF
TRBV11-3,TRBD1,TRBJ2-2,few,TGTGCCAGCAGCCTGGGGACAGGGGGCAATTCGAACACCGGGGAGCTGTTTTTT,CASSLGTGGNSNTGELFF
TRBV12-5,TRBD1,TRBJ1-5,NA,TGTGCTGATCCGGGACAGGGGGCCGATCAGCCCCAGCATTTT,CADPGQGADQPQHF
TRBV7-7,TRBD1,TRBJ2-2,NA,TGTGCTAGCAGCTCACTCGACAGGGCGGGCACCGGGGAGCTGTTTTTT,CASSSLDRAGTGELFF
TRBV6-5,NA,TRBJ1-1,NA,TGTGCCAGCAGACTTACAGAGAACACTGAAGCTTTCTTT,CASRLTENTEAFF
TRBV2,NA,TRBJ2-7,NA,TGTGCCAGCAAGGAGCTTGCCAACTCCTACGAGCAGTACTTC,CASKELANSYEQYF
TRBV29-1,TRBD2,TRBJ2-1,NA,TGCAGCGTTGGGCCTCCTAGCGGGAGTAGAGTTGAGCAGTTCTTC,CSVGPPSGSRVEQFF
TRBV25-1,TRBD2,TRBJ2-1,NA,TGTGCCAGCAGTGATCGGAGCGGGAGTTATAATGAGCAGTTCTTC,CASSDRSGSYNEQFF
TRBV2,TRBD2,TRBJ2-7,NA,TGTGCCAGCAGTGAATTCGGGCTAGCGGGTCGGGAGGCCTCCTACGAGCAGTACTTC,CASSEFGLAGREASYEQYF
TRBV23-1,NA,TRBJ1-1,NA,TGCGCCAGCAGTCAATCTTGGGGAAGGGGCACTGAAGCTTTCTTT,CASSQSWGRGTEAFF
TRBV21-1,NA,TRBJ1-2,NA,TGTGCCAGCCGAAATCAGGGTGACTATGGCTACACCTTC,CASRNQGDYGYTF
TRBV29-1,NA,TRBJ2-1,NA,TGCAGCGTTGAAGAACTAAGCTACGATCGCAATGAGCAGTTCTTC,CSVEELSYDRNEQFF
TRBV7-6,TRBD2,TRBJ2-5,NA,TGTGCCAGCAGCTTGACGGCGGGGGGGCGGGAAGAGACCCAGTACTTC,CASSLTAGGREETQYF
TRBV19,TRBD1,TRBJ1-2,NA,TGTGCCAGTCACCGTGGGGGGACAGGGTTCGGCTACACCTTC,CASHRGGTGFGYTF
TRBV13,TRBD2,TRBJ2-2,NA,TGTGCCAGCAGGCTTCGGACTAGCGGGAAGCTGAACACCGGGGAGCTGTTTTTT,CASRLRTSGKLNTGELFF
TRBV6-1,TRBD1,TRBJ1-5,NA,TGTGCCAGCAGTGAAGCGACAGGGGGCAATCAGCCCCAGCATTTT,CASSEATGGNQPQHF
TRBV15,TRBD2,TRBJ2-1,NA,TGTGCCACCAGCAGGCCTGGACTAGCCTCCGACAATGAGCAGTTCTTC,CATSRPGLASDNEQFF
TRBV9,NA,TRBJ2-1,NA,TGTGCCAGCAGCGTAGACATCTCCTACAATGAGCAGTTCTTC,CASSVDISYNEQFF
TRBV5-4,NA,TRBJ1-2,NA,TGTGCCAGCAGCGTTCGGGACACCAATAACTATGGCTACACCTTC,CASSVRDTNNYGYTF
TRBV10-2,NA,TRBJ1-2,NA,TGCGCCACTTCAGCGGTTCAGGACTATGGCTACACCTTC,CATSAVQDYGYTF
TRBV14,TRBD2,TRBJ2-1,once,TGTGCCAGCAGCCAACAAGCGGGAGGGGGTTCCTACAATGAGCAGTTCTTC,CASSQQAGGGSYNEQFF
TRBV7-2,NA,TRBJ2-4,NA,TGTGCCAGCAGCTTAGTTATTCAGGCGGGAAACATTCAGTACTTC,CASSLVIQAGNIQYF
TRBV6-1,TRBD2,TRBJ2-2,once,TGTGCCAGCAGTGCTCTAGCGGGAGGGGTAACCGGGGAGCTGTTTTTT,CASSALAGGVTGELFF
TRBV9,TRBD1,TRBJ2-7,NA,TGTGCCAGCAGCGGCACAGGGGGGTCCTACGAGCAGTACTTC,CASSGTGGSYEQYF
TRBV5-1,NA,TRBJ2-3,NA,TGCGCCAGCAGCTTGCTAGGGGGGGCCACAGATACGCAGTATTTT,CASSLLGGATDTQYF
TRBV5-4,NA,TRBJ2-7,NA,TGTGCCAGCAGCTCTCCAGGGGACTCCTACGAGCAGTACTTC,CASSSPGDSYEQYF
TRBV30,TRBD2,TRBJ2-1,NA,TGTGCCTGGAGTGTACTAGCGGTTTGGGAGCAGTTCTTC,CAWSVLAVWEQFF
TRBV13,TRBD1,TRBJ2-7,NA,TGTGCCAGCAGCCCGGGACAGCCCTACGAGCAGTACTTC,CASSPGQPYEQYF
TRBV5-4,NA,TRBJ1-2,NA,TGTGCCAGCAGTTCAGGGGCGTCTACAAATGGCTACACCTTC,CASSSGASTNGYTF
TRBV10-3,TRBD2,TRBJ2-3,NA,TGTGCCATCAGTGAGGAAGCGGGAGGGCCAAGGGATACGCAGTATTTT,CAISEEAGGPRDTQYF
TRBV6-6,NA,TRBJ1-3,NA,TGTGCCAGCAGTCCCCTTCCAAACACCATATATTTT,CASSPLPNTIYF
TRBV4-3,TRBD1,TRBJ1-1,few,TGCGCCAGCAGCCAGGACAGGGTGAACACTGAAGCTTTCTTT,CASSQDRVNTEAFF
TRBV7-8,TRBD2,TRBJ2-1,NA,TGTGCCAGCAGCTTCCATCGACTACTAGCGGGGGGGCTGAATGAGCAGTTCTTC,CASSFHRLLAGGLNEQFF
TRBV5-1,TRBD1,TRBJ2-1,NA,TGCGCCAGCACCAAACAACGACAGGGCAATGAGCAGTTCTTC,CASTKQRQGNEQFF
TRBV5-8,TRBD1,TRBJ1-5,NA,TGTGCCAGCAGCTTTAGTAGGGACAGAGGATATAGCAATCAGCCCCAGCATTTT,CASSFSRDRGYSNQPQHF
TRBV5-1,NA,TRBJ2-2,NA,TGCGCCAGCAGCCCCCAAGCCGTAGGGAGCACCGGGGAGCTGTTTTTT,CASSPQAVGSTGELFF
TRBV2,NA,TRBJ1-2,NA,TGTGCCAGCGGGGGGATGTATGGCTACACCTTC,CASGGMYGYTF
TRBV7-8,NA,TRBJ2-2,NA,TGTGCCAGCAGCACAGAGAACACCGGGGAGCTGTTTTTT,CASSTENTGELFF
TRBV28,NA,TRBJ1-1,NA,TGTGCCAGCAGTGATAGCAGAATCATGAACACTGAAGCTTTCTTT,CASSDSRIMNTEAFF
TRBV2,TRBD1,TRBJ1-1,NA,TGTGCCAGCAGTGGCACAGGGGGCTGGGGCACTGAAGCTTTCTTT,CASSGTGGWGTEAFF
TRBV27,NA,TRBJ2-7,NA,TGTGCCAGCAGCCCGCGCCGGGACACCAGCTACGAGCAGTACTTC,CASSPRRDTSYEQYF
TRBV23-1,TRBD1,TRBJ1-5,NA,TGCGCCAGCAATGTGGGACAGGGGGAGCCCCAGCATTTT,CASNVGQGEPQHF
TRBV30,TRBD1,TRBJ1-2,once,TGTGCCTGGAGTTGGGACAGACCCTATGGCTACACCTTC,CAWSWDRPYGYTF
TRBV7-2,TRBD1,TRBJ1-2,NA,TGTGCCAGCAGCCGATTGGCAGGGGGGTATGGCTACACCTTC,CASSRLAGGYGYTF
TRBV30,NA,TRBJ1-2,NA,TGTGCCTGGAGTCCCAGAGGCAGGGTGAACTATGGCTACACCTTC,CAWSPRGRVNYGYTF
TRBV27,NA,TRBJ1-2,NA,TGTGCCAGCAGGCAACAGGGTGCCTATGGCTACACCTTC,CASRQQGAYGYTF
TRBV6-5,TRBD2,TRBJ2-5,NA,TGTGCCAGCAACCACCCCCGCGGGGGAGGGGCCCAGTACTTC,CASNHPRGGGAQYF
TRBV7-2,NA,TRBJ2-7,NA,TGTGCCAGCAGCTTATCTCCAGATTACGAGCAGTACTTC,CASSLSPDYEQYF
TRBV21-1,NA,TRBJ1-4,NA,TGTGCCACCAAGCGGGGTGGGGCTAATGAAAAACTGTTTTTT,CATKRGGANEKLFF